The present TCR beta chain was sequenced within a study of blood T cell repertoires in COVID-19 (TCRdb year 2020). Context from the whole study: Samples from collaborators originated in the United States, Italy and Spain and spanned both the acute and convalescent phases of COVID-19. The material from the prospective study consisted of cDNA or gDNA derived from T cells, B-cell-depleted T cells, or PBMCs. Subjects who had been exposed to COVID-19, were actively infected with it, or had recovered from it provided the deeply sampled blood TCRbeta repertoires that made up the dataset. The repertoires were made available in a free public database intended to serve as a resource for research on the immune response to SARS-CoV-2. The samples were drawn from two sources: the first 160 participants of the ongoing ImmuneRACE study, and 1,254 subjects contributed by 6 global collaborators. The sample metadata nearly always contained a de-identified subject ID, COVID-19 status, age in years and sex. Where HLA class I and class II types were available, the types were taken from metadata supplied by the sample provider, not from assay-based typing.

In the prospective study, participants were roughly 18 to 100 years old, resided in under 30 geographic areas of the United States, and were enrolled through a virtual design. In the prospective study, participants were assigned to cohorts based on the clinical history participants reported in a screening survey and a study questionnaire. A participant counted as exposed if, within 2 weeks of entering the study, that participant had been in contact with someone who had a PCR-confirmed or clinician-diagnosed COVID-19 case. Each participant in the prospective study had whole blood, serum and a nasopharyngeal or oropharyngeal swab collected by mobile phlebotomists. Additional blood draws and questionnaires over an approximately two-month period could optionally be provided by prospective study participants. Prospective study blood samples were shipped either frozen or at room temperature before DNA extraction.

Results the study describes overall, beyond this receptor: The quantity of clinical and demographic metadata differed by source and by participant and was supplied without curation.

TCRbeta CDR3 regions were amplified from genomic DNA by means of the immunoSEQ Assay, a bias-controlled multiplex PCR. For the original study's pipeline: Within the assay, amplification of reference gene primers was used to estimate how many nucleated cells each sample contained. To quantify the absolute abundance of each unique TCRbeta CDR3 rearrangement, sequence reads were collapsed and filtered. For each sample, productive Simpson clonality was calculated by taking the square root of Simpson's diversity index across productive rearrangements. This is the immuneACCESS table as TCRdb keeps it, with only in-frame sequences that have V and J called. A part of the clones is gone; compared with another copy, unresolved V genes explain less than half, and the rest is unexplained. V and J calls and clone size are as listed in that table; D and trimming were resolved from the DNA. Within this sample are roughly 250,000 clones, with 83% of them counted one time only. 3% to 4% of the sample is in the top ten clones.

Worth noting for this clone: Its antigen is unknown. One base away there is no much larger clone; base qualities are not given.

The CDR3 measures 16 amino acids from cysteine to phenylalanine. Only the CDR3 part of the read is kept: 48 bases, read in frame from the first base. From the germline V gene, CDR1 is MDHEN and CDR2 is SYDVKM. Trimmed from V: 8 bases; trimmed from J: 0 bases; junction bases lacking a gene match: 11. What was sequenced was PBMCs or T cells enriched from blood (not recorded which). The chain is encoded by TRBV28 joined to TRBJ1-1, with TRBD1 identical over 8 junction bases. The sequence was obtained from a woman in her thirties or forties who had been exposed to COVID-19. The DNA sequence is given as TGTGCCAGCGCCACAGGGGGGAGCGCCATGAACACTGAAGCTTTCTTT. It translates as CASATGGSAMNTEAFF.